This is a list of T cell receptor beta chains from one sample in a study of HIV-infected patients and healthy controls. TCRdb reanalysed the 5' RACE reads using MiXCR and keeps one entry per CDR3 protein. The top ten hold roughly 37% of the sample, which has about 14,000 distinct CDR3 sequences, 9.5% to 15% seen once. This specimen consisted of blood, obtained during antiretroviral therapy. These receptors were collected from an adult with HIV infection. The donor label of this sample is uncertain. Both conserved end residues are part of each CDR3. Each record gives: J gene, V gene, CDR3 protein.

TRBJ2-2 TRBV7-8 CASSLTGTGGETGELFF
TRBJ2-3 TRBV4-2 CASSQEGGSLGTDTQYF
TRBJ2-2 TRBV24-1 CATSEGGELFF
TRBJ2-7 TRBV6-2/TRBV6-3 CASSYRDGSYEQYF
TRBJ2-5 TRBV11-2 CASSLDQREETQYF
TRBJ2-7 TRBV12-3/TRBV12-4 CASRRTGDSFEQYF
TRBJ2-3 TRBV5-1 CASSSLAGDGTDTQYF
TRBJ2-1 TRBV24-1 CATSDRTSGGVNEQFF
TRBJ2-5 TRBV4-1 CASSQNTGEGETQYF
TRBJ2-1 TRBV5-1 CASSQGQSNEQFF
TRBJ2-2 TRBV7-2 CASSPRQGSGNTGELFF
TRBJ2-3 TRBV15 CATSRVAGGSTDTQYF
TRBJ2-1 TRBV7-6 CASSPRLGAGYNEQFF
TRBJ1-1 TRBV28 CASSLGRNTEAFF
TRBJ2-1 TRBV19 CASSMRLAGGLQFF
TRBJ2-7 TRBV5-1 CASSSGGGYSSYEQYF
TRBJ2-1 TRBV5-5 CASSFGTGEFNEQFF
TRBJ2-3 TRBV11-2 CASSDRLASTDTQYF
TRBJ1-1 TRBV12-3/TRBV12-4 CASSPLQSLWTDMNTEAFF
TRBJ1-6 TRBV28 CASSPLGIKSGVYNSPLHF
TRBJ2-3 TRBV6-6 CASSFASIDTQYF
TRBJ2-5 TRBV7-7 CASSRLGTTQETQYF
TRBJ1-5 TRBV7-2 CASSLRVHQPQHF
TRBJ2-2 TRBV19 CASSSQPNTGELFF
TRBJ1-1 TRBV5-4 CASSLGQGNRGTEAFF
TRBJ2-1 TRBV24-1 CATSDSSPSGSKGWSYNEQFF
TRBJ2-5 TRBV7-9 CASSLGTLARETQYF
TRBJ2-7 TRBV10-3 CAISEEGYEQYF
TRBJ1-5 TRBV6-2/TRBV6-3 CASSYHVGGASNQPQHF